Below, one T cell receptor (beta chain) is given with its context. What it binds is not known. The data were taken from a study of shared clonotypes between healthy human individuals. Findings of the study overall: Generally, naive subsets (rather than memory subsets) showed larger estimated richness.

Some clones are missing from TCRdb's copy, which holds only in-frame ones; the method was immunoSEQ multiplex PCR. This sample has some 1.4 million clones, with around 97% found just once. The origin of this receptor is a young man in good health. The sequenced sample consisted of naive CD4+ T cells sorted from blood. The subset: CD45RA+ positively selected.

CDR3 in amino acids: CASSLAGVVHGYTF. The CDR3 DNA is TGTGCCAGCAGCTTGGCGGGGGTAGTCCATGGCTACACCTTC. This rearrangement joins TRBV5-5 to TRBJ1-2, with D possibly matching TRBD1 (5 bases). Per the germline V gene, CDR1 is SGHKS and CDR2 is YYEKEE (reference sequence). V was clipped by 0 bases and J by 6 bases, with 12 bases between them. This CDR3 spans 14 amino acids.